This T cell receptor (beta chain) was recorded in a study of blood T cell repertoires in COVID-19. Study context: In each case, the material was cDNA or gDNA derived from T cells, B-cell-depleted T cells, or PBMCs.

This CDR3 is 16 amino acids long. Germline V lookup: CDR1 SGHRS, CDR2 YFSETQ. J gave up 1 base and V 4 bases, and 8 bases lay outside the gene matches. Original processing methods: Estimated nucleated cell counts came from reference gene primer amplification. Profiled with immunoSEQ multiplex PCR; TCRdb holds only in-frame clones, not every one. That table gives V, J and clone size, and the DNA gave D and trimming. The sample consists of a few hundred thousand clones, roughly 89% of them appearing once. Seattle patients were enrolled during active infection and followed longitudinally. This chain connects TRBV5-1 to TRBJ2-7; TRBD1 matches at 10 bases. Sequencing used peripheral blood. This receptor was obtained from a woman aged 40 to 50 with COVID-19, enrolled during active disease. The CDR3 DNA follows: TGCGCCAGCAGCCGGGCCGGGACAGGGGTTTCCTACGAGCAGTACTTC. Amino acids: CASSRAGTGVSYEQYF. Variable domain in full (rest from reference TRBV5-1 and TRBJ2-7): KAGVTQTPRYLIKTRGQQVTLSCSPISGHRSVSWYQQTPGQGLQFLFEYFSETQRNKGNFPGRFSGRQFSNSRSEMNVSTLELGDSALYLCASSRAGTGVSYEQYFGPGTRLTVT.